This TCR beta chain was sequenced for a study of blood T cells in healthy people across ages. Study-wide results and caveats: In the absence of known donor CMV status, changes in expanded clonotypes were possibly confounded.

V was clipped by 0 bases and J by 3 bases, with 11 bases between them. The CDR3 is made up of 14 amino acids. From germline, CDR1 is GTSNPN and CDR2 SVGIG (reference sequence). Only a few counts were recorded for this clonotype. Its antigen is still unknown. Drawn from each donor were approximately 10 milliliters of peripheral blood. For the second PCR, which ran for roughly 7 to 11 cycles, a sample-barcoded 5' primer and a J-beta primer mix were used. Every single cDNA molecule received a tag from a template-switch adaptor with 12 random nucleotides. From the 5' RACE reads, TCRdb called clonotypes with MiXCR, one entry per CDR3 protein. The sample comprises almost 800,000 distinct CDR3 sequences, roughly 50% of which are singletons, and over 20% rests with the top ten.

The chain is built from TRBV30 and TRBJ1-2, with D unresolved. The material sequenced was blood. The source of this sequence is a man aged 30-40 years in good health. CDR3 amino acids: CAWSVISGYYGYTF. The DNA for the CDR3 is TGTGCCTGGAGTGTGATAAGTGGATACTATGGCTACACCTTC.